The sequence of this T cell receptor beta chain was determined in a study of T cell responses to AZD1222 COVID-19 vaccine. With respect to this clone: Its cognate antigen is unknown.

This CDR3 is built from 14 residues. Germline loops: CDR1 MNHEY, CDR2 SVGAGI. Trimming removed 7 bases from V and 0 bases from J, with 10 bases in between. Study-wide findings and caveats: Mapped onto spike, vaccine-associated CD4 TCRs spanned it and were dominant at 160-218 and 743-854. Epitopes outside B.1.351 and B.1.1.7 mutated regions reportedly drew nearly half of spike TCRs.

The method was immunoSEQ multiplex PCR; TCRdb's version includes in-frame clones alone and lacks a portion of them. The table has tens of thousands of clones, 90% to 95% seen once. V usage is TRBV6-5 and J usage is TRBJ1-3; TRBD1 is a possible D gene (5 bases). The clonotype was recovered from an adult in good health. Sequencing was performed on peripheral blood, taken on day 0 of AZD1222 vaccination. CDR3 DNA sequence: TGTGCCAGCACTACAGGCAACTCTGGAAACACCATATATTTT. This sequence encodes CASTTGNSGNTIYF.